The T cell receptor (beta chain) under discussion was sequenced for a study of human T cells and chemical hapten exposure. Study summary: Patch testing was performed with 0.01% DPC on the upper back, with reading at 6 days. Patients, chiefly female, had alopecia areata, totalis or universalis.

Time point given: patch test 2, 6 weeks after DPC sensitization. Sample treatment: therapeutic diphenylcyclopropenone sensitization with weekly scalp DPC. The study used a library that attached unique molecular identifiers to individual cDNA molecules. One entry per CDR3 protein, called by TCRdb with MiXCR from the RACE reads. The table lists 140,000 or so distinct CDR3 sequences, 12% of them singletons. The CDR3 has 16 amino acids. J lost 5 bases, V lost 0 bases, and 7 bases had no gene match. CDR1 and CDR2 (germline): SGHTA, FQGNSA. This TCR was sampled from a woman aged 50 to 65 with alopecia areata. Some clones in this sample may be carry-over from other donors' samples. This material consisted of whole blood, taken in connection with sensitization to the hapten diphenylcyclopropenone (DPC). The chain couples TRBV7-2 to TRBJ2-5, with 9 bases aligning to TRBD2. CDR3 region: CASSLAGTSFLETQYF. The CDR3, as DNA: TGTGCCAGCAGCTTAGCCGGGACTAGCTTTCTGGAGACCCAGTACTTC.